The 30 T cell receptor beta chains in this list originate from one sample, sequenced in a study of blood T cells in healthy people across ages. Next came a second PCR, run for about 7 to 12 cycles, which used a sample-barcoded 5' primer along with a J-beta primer mix. TCRdb analysed the 5' RACE reads with MiXCR anew, one entry per CDR3 protein. The sample includes about 640,000 distinct CDR3 sequences, 40% to 50% of them seen just once. Sequencing input: blood. These receptors all come from a man at least 80 years old in good health.

J is TRBJ2-5 and V is TRBV7-2, with 8 nucleotides matching TRBD2. Trimming cost V 4 bases and J 5 bases; bases outside gene matches: 6. This CDR3 is 14 amino acids long. CDR1 SGHTA and CDR2 FQGNSA come from the germline V gene. The CDR3 DNA follows: TGTGCCAGCAGCTCGACTAGCGTGGCGGAGACCCAGTACTTC. Translating it yields CASSSTSVAETQYF.

This clonotype has only a few counts. The rearrangement joins TRBV25-1 to TRBJ1-4; TRBD1 agrees at 7 bases. The CDR3 is 14 amino acids. V lost 6 bases and J lost 4; bases outside the gene matches: 5. CDR1 and CDR2 (germline): MGHDK, SYGVNS. The CDR3 nucleotides read TGTGCCAGCAGAGAGACAGGGCATAATGAAAAACTGTTTTTT. Residues: CASRETGHNEKLFF.

There are a few counts of this clonotype. The V call is TRBV29-1, the J call TRBJ1-4, with a tentative D call TRBD1 (6 bases). Germline CDR1 reads SQVTM; CDR2 reads ANQGSEA. The CDR3 sequence is 15 residues long. The V end lost 1 base, the J end lost 1 base, and 10 bases lay between the germline ends. The CDR3 spells CSVEVGAGTNEKLFF. The CDR3 nucleotides read TGCAGCGTTGAAGTGGGGGCAGGAACTAATGAAAAACTGTTTTTT.

Of note for this clonotype: Compared with germline, one end of the junction differs, possibly owing to a read error. The rearrangement uses TRBV5-1 and TRBJ2-7; 12 nucleotides agree with TRBD2. Germline CDR1 SGHRS, CDR2 YFSETQ. The CDR3 runs 15 residues. DNA for the CDR3: TGCGCCAGCAGCCTGGGACTAGCGGGCTCCCACGAGCAGTACTTC. This translates into CASSLGLAGSHEQYF.

The chain links TRBV6-1 to TRBJ2-7; D gene uncertain. CDR3 length equals 14 residues. Germline V CDR1 and CDR2: MNHNS, SASEGT. V lost 1 base, J lost 1 base, and 8 bases lay in between. The CDR3 protein is CASSEEVRSYEQYF. DNA of the CDR3: TGTGCCAGCAGTGAAGAGGTCAGATCCTACGAGCAGTACTTC.

This clonotype turned up a few times. The chain employs TRBV20-1 and TRBJ2-7, with TRBD1 identical over 8 bases. CDR1 DFQATT and CDR2 SNEGSKA come from the germline V gene (reference sequence). V was pared by 5 bases and J by 1 base, with 7 bases of the junction left unmatched. The CDR3 spans 14 residues. CDR3 bases: TGCAGTGCTGCCCGCCGGGACAGGTCCTACGAGCAGTACTTC. This sequence encodes CSAARRDRSYEQYF.

This clonotype showed up just once. The V gene is TRBV20-1, the J gene TRBJ2-1; maybe TRBD2 (5 bases). With the DNA end fitting TRBJ2-7 better, the J assignment may be wrong. CDR3 length: 14 amino acids. Germline V CDR1 and CDR2: DFQATT, SNEGSKA (reference sequence). CDR3 in amino acids: CSARVKPPSGEQYF. The DNA for the CDR3 is TGCAGTGCTAGAGTTAAGCCTCCATCGGGGGAGCAGTACTTC.

Comments on this clonotype: One end of the junction is discordant with germline, which a read error may explain. In DNA form, the CDR3 reads TGTGCCAGCAGCTTTCTCCAGTCCGAGCAGGACTTC. This codes for CASSFLQSEQDF. This sequence joins TRBV13 and TRBJ2-5; D is unclear. Germline assignment: CDR1 PRHDT and CDR2 FYEKMQ (reference sequence). The CDR3 is 12 amino acids. Together with reference TRBV13 and TRBJ2-5, the CDR3 gives the full variable domain: AAGVIQSPRHLIKEKRETATLKCYPIPRHDTVYWYQQGPGQDPQFLISFYEKMQSDKGSIPDRFSAQQFSDYHSELNMSSLELGDSALYFCASSFLQSEQDFGPGTRLLVL.

This clonotype came up a few times. One end of the junction fails to match germline, which may point to a read error. The chain joins TRBV20-1 to TRBJ2-7; TRBD1 might be the D (6 bases). This CDR3 has 12 residues. Germline-derived CDR1 and CDR2 are DFQATT and SNEGSKA (reference sequence). The CDR3 is CSGGSSSYEQYF. The CDR3 DNA reads as TGTAGTGGGGGCTCGAGCTCCTACGAGCAGTACTTC.

This clonotype was recorded at least ten times. This rearrangement joins TRBV15 to TRBJ2-7; D may be TRBD1 (6 bases). Germline CDR1 LNHNV, CDR2 YYDKDF (reference sequence). V was pared by 5 bases and J by 3 bases, with 17 bases between. The CDR3 sequence is 15 residues long. CDR3 coding DNA: TGTGCCACCAGCGTGGGACAAACCTTAGACTACGAGCAGTACTTC. Protein product: CATSVGQTLDYEQYF. Based on the CDR3 plus reference TRBV15 and TRBJ2-7, the full variable domain is DAMVIQNPRYQVTQFGKPVTLSCSQTLNHNVMYWYQQKSSQAPKLLFHYYDKDFNNEADTPDNFQSRRPNTSFCFLDIRSPGLGDTAMYLCATSVGQTLDYEQYFGPGTRLTVT.

The chain is built from TRBV10-2 and TRBJ2-5, with D unclear. The CDR3 length is 14 residues. V lost 4 bases and J 0 bases, leaving 9 bases between the germline ends. Germline assignment: CDR1 WSHSY and CDR2 SAAADI. CDR3 coding DNA: TGCGCCAGCAGTGCCGCCGGGTACCAAGAGACCCAGTACTTC. Its translation is CASSAAGYQETQYF.

This clonotype was detected ten times or more. The rearrangement uses TRBV7-2 and TRBJ2-7; D possibly corresponds to TRBD2 (5 bases). Germline CDR1 is SGHTA and CDR2 is FQGNSA. The CDR3 sequence is 13 residues long. The V end lost 4 bases, the J end lost 6 bases, and 13 bases lay between the germline ends. The CDR3 sequence is CASSSNTGCEQYF. The CDR3 DNA reads as TGTGCCAGCAGCTCTAATACGGGGTGCGAGCAGTACTTC.

This chain connects TRBV10-3 to TRBJ1-6; 11 bases line up with TRBD1. CDR1 ENHRY and CDR2 SYGVKD come from the germline V gene. This CDR3 has 13 residues. V shed 11 bases and J 11 bases; nucleotides not matched to a gene: 8. Here the CDR3 DNA reads TGTGCCGCAATGGGGACAGGGGGTCCACCCCTCCACTTT. This encodes CAAMGTGGPPLHF.

The V call is TRBV5-1, the J call TRBJ2-7, with D unclear. From germline, CDR1 is SGHRS and CDR2 YFSETQ. Between the trimmed V and J ends, which lost 4 bases and 0 bases, there was a span of 5 bases. The CDR3 spans 12 residues. CDR3 amino acids: CASSGFSYEQYF. CDR3 in DNA: TGCGCCAGCAGCGGTTTCTCCTACGAGCAGTACTTC.

This clonotype was counted once. The chain uses TRBV20-1 and TRBJ2-1, with D possibly being TRBD1 or TRBD2 (5 bases each). The V end was cut by 6 bases, the J end by 6 bases, with 21 bases between. The CDR3 spans 15 residues. Germline V gene data show CDR1 as DFQATT and CDR2 as SNEGSKA (reference sequence). This CDR3 is CSAKDGTKNSNEQFF. In DNA, the CDR3 is TGCAGTGCAAAGGACGGGACGAAGAATTCCAATGAGCAGTTCTTC.

J is TRBJ2-1 and V is TRBV4-3, with D unresolved. The V and J ends lost 5 bases and 6 bases respectively, with 14 bases between them. Germline V gene sequence: CDR1 LGHNA, CDR2 YSLEER. The CDR3 is 14 residues long. The DNA for the CDR3 is TGCGCCAGCAGCGCAAACGGACCCCTCAATGAGCAGTTCTTC. This sequence encodes CASSANGPLNEQFF.

The chain is built from TRBV24-1 and TRBJ2-5; TRBD2 aligns across 10 bases. Trimming cost V 3 bases and J 2 bases; bases outside gene matches: 11. The CDR3 covers 18 residues. Germline assignment: CDR1 KGHDR and CDR2 SFDVKD. This CDR3 is CATSDTGTSDPVQETQYF. The CDR3 bases are TGTGCCACCAGTGATACCGGGACTAGCGATCCAGTACAAGAGACCCAGTACTTC.

This clonotype came up a few times. J is TRBJ2-1 and V is TRBV6-5, with 7 bases aligning to TRBD1. V lost 5 bases and J lost 0; bases outside the gene matches: 4. From germline, CDR1 is MNHEY and CDR2 SVGAGI. The CDR3 contains 15 residues. The CDR3 nucleotides read TGTGCCAGCAGTATGGACAGGAGCTCCTACAATGAGCAGTTCTTC. Residues: CASSMDRSSYNEQFF.

The genes are TRBV25-1 and TRBJ2-3; 12 positions match TRBD2. The CDR3 consists of 16 residues. The J segment lost 4 bases and the V segment lost 5 bases, leaving 7 bases of the junction unmatched. The germline V gene encodes CDR1 MGHDK and CDR2 SYGVNS. The CDR3 DNA follows: TGTGCCAGCAGTTCTACTAGCGGGAGGACCGCAGATACGCAGTATTTT. This sequence encodes CASSSTSGRTADTQYF.

This clonotype has a count of ten or more. This sequence joins TRBV27 and TRBJ2-1; D perhaps matches TRBD2 (5 bases). CDR3 length equals 14 residues. Looked up from germline, CDR1 is MNHEY and CDR2 is SMNVEV (reference sequence). The germline V and J ends were trimmed by 6 bases and 13 bases, with 22 bases remaining between them. CDR3 sequence (DNA): TGTGCCAGCAGCCCAACGAGGGTCCCGGGCGAACAGTTCTTC. Protein product: CASSPTRVPGEQFF.

Only a few counts were recorded for this clonotype. V is TRBV4-3 and J is TRBJ2-3; 11 bases are a match to TRBD2. The CDR3 length is 15 residues. Germline values: CDR1 LGHNA, CDR2 YSLEER. The ends lost 4 bases at V and 7 bases at J; junction bases unmatched: 7. The CDR3 is CASSRVAGGQYTQYF. The CDR3 DNA follows: TGCGCCAGCAGCCGGGTAGCGGGGGGGCAGTATACGCAGTATTTT.

J is TRBJ1-1 and V is TRBV27; D unclear. The CDR3 runs to 13 residues. Trimming left V 8 bases short and J 4 bases short, with 14 bases between. From germline, CDR1 is MNHEY and CDR2 SMNVEV (reference sequence). The CDR3 DNA reads TGTGCCAGCGGAAGGTCGGGGAGCACTGAAGCTTTCTTT. Translation: CASGRSGSTEAFF.

This rearrangement joins TRBV5-1 to TRBJ1-2; possibly TRBD1 for D (6 bases). Germline lookup yields CDR1 SGHRS and CDR2 YFSETQ. The V end lost 1 base, the J end lost 3 bases, and 10 bases lay between the germline ends. The CDR3 has 14 residues. The chain's CDR3 is CASSLRQADYGYTF. The CDR3 nucleotides read TGCGCCAGCAGCTTGCGACAGGCTGACTATGGCTACACCTTC.

This chain uses TRBV20-1 with TRBJ1-4, with D possibly TRBD1 on 5 matching bases. The CDR3 runs 14 residues. CDR1 and CDR2 from the germline V gene are DFQATT and SNEGSKA (reference sequence). Trimming shortened V by 8 bases and J by 7 bases, and 20 bases separated the two germline ends. The CDR3 reads CSSIPGTAGEKLFF. For the CDR3, the DNA is TGCAGTTCGATCCCGGGGACGGCAGGTGAAAAACTGTTTTTT.

The genes are TRBV6-6 and TRBJ2-5; 8 nucleotides line up with TRBD2. The CDR3 has 14 residues. The germline V gene has CDR1 MNHNY and CDR2 SVGAGI (reference sequence). Trimming took 5 bases from V and 11 from J; bases not matched to a gene: 13. CDR3 in DNA: TGTGCCAGCAGTGCCAGCGGGAGTGGGAATGAGCAGTACTTC. Translating it yields CASSASGSGNEQYF.

The chain combines TRBV6-5 with TRBJ2-3, with a possible D match to TRBD1 (6 bases). The CDR3 sequence is 14 residues long. CDR1 and CDR2 (germline): MNHEY, SVGAGI. Trimming shortened V by 6 bases and J by 2 bases, and 12 bases separated the two germline ends. CDR3 nucleotides: TGTGCCAGCAGCCAGGGGCTCAACACAGATACGCAGTATTTT. Its protein is CASSQGLNTDTQYF.

This chain connects TRBV24-1 to TRBJ2-3; 16 bases map to TRBD2. With V trimmed by 4 bases and J by 9 bases, 12 bases remained unmatched. Germline V gene data show CDR1 as KGHDR and CDR2 as SFDVKD. This CDR3 has 18 residues. Written as DNA, the CDR3 is TGTGCCACCAGTGACCCGGGACTAGCGGGGGGGCAATCCTCAACGCAGTATTTT. Encoded protein: CATSDPGLAGGQSSTQYF.

This clonotype has just a few counts. The genes are TRBV7-9 and TRBJ2-7, with 16 bases matching TRBD2. The length of the CDR3 is 18 residues. V lost 4 bases and J lost 5; bases outside the gene matches: 11. Germline V lookup: CDR1 SEHNR, CDR2 FQNEAQ (reference sequence). CDR3 sequence: CASSSPGLAGGHSDEQYF. CDR3 nucleotides: TGTGCCAGCAGCTCACCGGGACTAGCGGGAGGGCATTCGGACGAGCAGTACTTC.

This sequence joins TRBV12-3 or TRBV12-4 and TRBJ2-1, with TRBD1 matching 9 bases. CDR3 length: 15 residues. V gave up 5 bases and J gave up 7 bases; unmatched junction bases: 9. CDR3 bases: TGTGCCAGCAGTCTGGGACAGGGCATGGTGAATGAGCAGTTCTTC. Protein: CASSLGQGMVNEQFF.

V usage is TRBV6-5 and J usage is TRBJ1-6; no clear D. Germline V gene lookup returns CDR1 MNHEY and CDR2 SVGAGI. The CDR3 runs 15 residues. Trimming left V 4 bases short and J 2 bases short, with 9 bases between. The CDR3: CASSSGPPYNSPLHF. The CDR3 bases are TGTGCCAGCAGTTCCGGGCCCCCCTATAATTCACCCCTCCACTTT.